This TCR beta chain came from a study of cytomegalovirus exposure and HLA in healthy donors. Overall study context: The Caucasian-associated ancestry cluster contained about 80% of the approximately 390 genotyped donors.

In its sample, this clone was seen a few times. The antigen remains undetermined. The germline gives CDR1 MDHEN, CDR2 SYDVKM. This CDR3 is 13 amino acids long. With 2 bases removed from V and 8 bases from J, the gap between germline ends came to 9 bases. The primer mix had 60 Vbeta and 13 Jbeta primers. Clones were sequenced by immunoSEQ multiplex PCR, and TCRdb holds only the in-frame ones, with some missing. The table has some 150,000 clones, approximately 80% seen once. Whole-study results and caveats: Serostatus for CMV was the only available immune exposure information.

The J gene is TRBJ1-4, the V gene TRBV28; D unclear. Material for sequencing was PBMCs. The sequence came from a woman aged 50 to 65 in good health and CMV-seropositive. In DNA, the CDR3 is TGTGCCAGCAGTTTAGGAGGGAAGGAAAAACTGTTTTTT. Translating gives CASSLGGKEKLFF.